This is a list of T cell receptor beta chains from one sample in a study of OX40 agonist ivuxolimab in advanced cancers. Profiled with immunoSEQ multiplex PCR; TCRdb holds only in-frame clones, not every one. The repertoire holds under 90,000 clones, with more than 70% as singletons. The specimen comprised CD4+ or CD8+ T cells sorted from blood, sampled in a trial of the OX40 agonist ivuxolimab. Source of these receptors: an adult with an advanced solid tumor such as melanoma, head and neck, liver or kidney cancer. Each CDR3 is given with its conserved first and last residue. A D gene is named only where the DNA matches it firmly. For some rows the clone size is stated as once, few or many, or as a class when expanded; others skip it.

J	D	V	size	DNA	CDR3
TRBJ1-1	NA	TRBV19	NA	TGTGCCAGTAGTCAATTGGGGGACACGAGGGCGCGCACTGAAGCTTTCTTT	CASSQLGDTRARTEAFF
TRBJ2-3	TRBD2	TRBV9	NA	TGTGCCAGCAGCGTAGGTAGTAGCGGGAGCACAGATACGCAGTATTTT	CASSVGSSGSTDTQYF
TRBJ2-7	TRBD2	TRBV9	NA	TGTGCCAGCAGCGTATACCAAGCGGGGTACGAGCAGTACTTC	CASSVYQAGYEQYF
TRBJ2-1	NA	TRBV29-1	NA	TGCAGCGTTGAGGCCCGCATCTCCTACAATGAGCAGTTCTTC	CSVEARISYNEQFF
TRBJ2-7	TRBD1	TRBV11-2	NA	TGTGCCAGCAGCAGAACAGGGGCCAGCATTGGGTACGAGCAGTACTTC	CASSRTGASIGYEQYF
TRBJ2-2	NA	TRBV19	NA	TGTGCCAGTCGTCCGGACGTGGGGAACACCGGGGAGCTGTTTTTT	CASRPDVGNTGELFF
TRBJ2-3	TRBD1	TRBV4-2	NA	TGTGCCAGCAGCCGATCGAAGGGGGCGGCAGATACGCAGTATTTT	CASSRSKGAADTQYF
TRBJ1-2	TRBD1	TRBV28	NA	TGTGCCAGCAGTTCCCTATCTCACAGGGGGGGAGGCTACACCTTC	CASSSLSHRGGGYTF
TRBJ2-1	TRBD1	TRBV9	NA	TGTGCCAGCAGCGTCAGGGGGCGCGAGGGCCTTAATGAGCAGTTCTTC	CASSVRGREGLNEQFF
TRBJ1-5	NA	TRBV5-3	NA	TGTGCCAGAGGAAGTAATCAGCCCCAGCATTTT	CARGSNQPQHF
TRBJ2-2	NA	TRBV10-3	few	TGTGCCATCAGTGAGTCGATGAGGAACACCGGGGAGCTGTTTTTT	CAISESMRNTGELFF
TRBJ1-3	NA	TRBV5-1	NA	TGCGCCAGCAGCTTGGCCGTATTTGGGGGGACAACTGGAAACACCATATATTTT	CASSLAVFGGTTGNTIYF
TRBJ1-1	NA	TRBV5-1	NA	TGCGCCAGCAGCTTGGGGGTCGTGAACACTGAAGCTTTCTTT	CASSLGVVNTEAFF
TRBJ1-1	NA	TRBV19	NA	TGTGCCAGTAGTATACGGGCAGATTCGATGAACACTGAAGCTTTCTTT	CASSIRADSMNTEAFF
TRBJ1-6	TRBD1	TRBV5-1	NA	TGCGCCAGCAGCTTGACCCCCATGACAGGGGTGAATTCACCCCTCCACTTT	CASSLTPMTGVNSPLHF